This T cell receptor beta chain appears in the sequencing data of a study of OX40 agonist ivuxolimab in advanced cancers. Details on this clone: No antigen is known for it.

General study results and limits: Among T cells, CD8+ cells averaged more expanded clones than CD4+ cells.

The repertoire was sequenced with immunoSEQ multiplex PCR; TCRdb's copy has only in-frame clones and lacks some. Of 78,000 or so clones in the sample, around nine tenths were seen once. A history of autoimmune disease or systemic immunosuppression excluded patients. CDR3 length equals 15 residues. CDR1 is LNHDA, CDR2 SQIVND, per germline (reference sequence). Trimming removed 3 bases from V and 4 bases from J; junction bases left unmatched: 4. The chain recombines TRBV19 with TRBJ1-2; 11 nucleotides line up with TRBD1. Sequenced here: CD4+ or CD8+ T cells sorted from blood, sampled in a trial of the OX40 agonist ivuxolimab. The clonotype was recovered from an adult with an advanced solid tumor such as melanoma, head and neck, liver or kidney cancer. The CDR3 region is CASSIGQGAGYGYTF. The CDR3 coding sequence is TGTGCCAGTAGTATTGGACAGGGGGCAGGCTATGGCTACACCTTC.